The 16 T cell receptor beta chains below come from one sample, sequenced in a study of metastatic and nonmetastatic thyroid tumors. No patient received treatment before thyroid surgery. MiXCR was used by TCRdb to re-call the PCR reads. Of more than 10,000 clones listed, 20% to 25% were seen once; the top ten hold 3.6%. The sequenced sample consisted of blood. All receptors come from a female donor with papillary thyroid cancer or a benign thyroid nodule (not recorded which). Some clones in this sample may be carry-over from other donors' samples.

This clone showed up many times. The genes are TRBV3-1 and TRBJ2-4, with 8 bases lining up with TRBD2. The CDR3 is 15 amino acids. Losses at the gene ends were 0 bases for V and 8 bases for J; bases not matched to a gene: 6. CDR1 LGHDT and CDR2 YNNKEL come from the germline V gene (reference sequence). In nucleotides, the CDR3 is TGTGCCAGCAGCCAAGATTCAGCGGGGGTGGACATTCAGTACTTC. Encoded protein: CASSQDSAGVDIQYF.

This clone was seen ten or more times. A much larger clone lies a single base off, so this may be a read error. Other DNA sequences from this sample encode an identical CDR3 as well. The chain carries TRBV9 and TRBJ2-1, with TRBD2 identical over 10 bases. The CDR3 has 15 residues. Germline V gene sequence: CDR1 SGDLS, CDR2 YYNGEE. CDR3 loop: CASSPSGSQNNEQLF. CDR3 nucleotide sequence: TGTGCCAGCAGCCCTAGCGGGAGTCAGAACAATGAGCAGCTCTTC.

This clone was counted many times. CDR3 DNA: TGCGCCAGCAGCTTGTCGGGGGGCAAGGAGACCCAGTACTTC. Amino acid sequence: CASSLSGGKETQYF. The chain carries TRBV5-1 and TRBJ2-5, with a tentative D call TRBD2 (7 bases). The CDR3 runs to 14 residues. Trimming removed 1 base at V and 5 bases at J, with 12 bases between. CDR1 and CDR2 from the germline V gene are SGHRS and YFSETQ.

The rearrangement uses TRBV9 and TRBJ2-1; 9 bases agree with TRBD2. Germline CDR1 is SGDLS and CDR2 is YYNGEE. The CDR3 length is 19 residues. With 0 bases clipped from V and 3 bases from J, the junction kept 13 bases outside the gene matches. In DNA, the CDR3 is TGTGCCAGCAGCGTAGCCCTAAGGACTAGCGTGAGGCACTACAATGAGCAGTTCTTC. Its translation: CASSVALRTSVRHYNEQFF.

This clone was recorded at least ten times. V and J are TRBV5-6 and TRBJ2-1; a weak D match, TRBD1 (6 bases). Germline V lookup: CDR1 SGHDT, CDR2 YYEEEE. V shed 0 bases and J shed 5 bases, with 12 bases lying between them. This CDR3 region has 15 residues. In DNA, the CDR3 is TGTGCCAGCAGCTTGGAGTCAGGGGTTCACAATGAGCAGTTCTTC. As protein: CASSLESGVHNEQFF.

This clone is deemed medium-sized. The chain couples TRBV6-6 to TRBJ2-3; 8 bases are shared with TRBD2. V shed 1 base, J shed 8 bases, and the junction held 17 bases outside the gene matches. From germline, CDR1 is MNHNY and CDR2 SVGAGI (reference sequence). The CDR3 runs 18 residues. This chain's CDR3 is CASSYFDFAGGALGTQYF. The CDR3 coding sequence is TGTGCCAGCAGTTACTTTGATTTTGCGGGGGGAGCCCTGGGTACGCAGTATTTT.

Relative to its sample, this clone is medium-sized. The chain combines TRBV12-3 or TRBV12-4 with TRBJ1-5; no definite D call. This CDR3 contains 14 residues. Trimming took off 0 bases at V and 2 bases at J, with 5 bases between the two ends. This CDR3 reads CASSLASRNQPQHF. Here the CDR3 DNA reads TGTGCCAGCAGTTTAGCCAGCCGCAATCAGCCCCAGCATTTT.

In regard to this clone: This sample includes further DNA sequences coding for the same CDR3. The V call is TRBV25-1, the J call TRBJ2-7; TRBD1 matches 12 bases. The CDR3 contains 19 residues. CDR1 MGHDK and CDR2 SYGVNS come from the germline V gene. The V segment lost 8 bases and the J segment 6 bases; nucleotides outside the gene matches: 23. The CDR3 DNA reads as TGTGCCAGCCGACCCAGATATATCCGGGACAGGGGGCGTACAGGCGAGCAGTACGTC. Amino acids: CASRPRYIRDRGRTGEQYV.

This clone was seen only a few times. The chain recombines TRBV10-1 with TRBJ2-7, with TRBD2 matching 13 bases. CDR1 and CDR2 from the germline V gene are WNHNN and SYGVQD (reference sequence). The V gene end was trimmed by 5 bases and the J gene end by 1 base; junction bases not matched to a gene: 8. This CDR3 has 17 amino acids. This CDR3 reads CASSPGLAGVDSYEQYV. DNA of the CDR3: TGCGCCAGCAGTCCAGGACTAGCGGGAGTGGATTCCTACGAGCAGTACGTC.

This clone counts as medium-sized. V usage is TRBV25-1 and J usage is TRBJ1-2; no clear D. There are 14 residues in the CDR3. The germline gives CDR1 MGHDK, CDR2 SYGVNS. Trimming took off 3 bases at V and 3 bases at J, with 11 bases between the two ends. CDR3 in DNA: TGTGCCAGCAGTGAGACGAGGGTAGACTATGGCTACACCTTC. Protein: CASSETRVDYGYTF.

The rearrangement links TRBV5-1 to TRBJ1-2; D not certain. The germline V gene has CDR1 SGHRS and CDR2 YFSETQ. Between the trimmed V and J ends, which lost 7 bases and 1 base, there was a span of 14 bases. The CDR3 spans 14 residues. CDR3: CASRIVLFNYGYTF. The CDR3 nucleotides read TGCGCCAGCCGCATTGTGTTATTTAACTATGGCTACACCTTC.

This clone appeared a single time. The chain uses TRBV6-1 and TRBJ2-1; tentatively, D is TRBD2 (5 bases). CDR1 and CDR2 from the germline V gene are MNHNS and SASEGT. Trimming pared 10 bases from V and 9 bases from J, leaving 19 bases between. The CDR3 is 13 residues long. The chain's CDR3 is CATATKAAGEQFF. The CDR3 bases are TGTGCCACCGCGACTAAAGCGGCGGGTGAGCAGTTCTTC.

This clone is categorized as medium-sized. The chain employs TRBV6-4 and TRBJ1-2, with no clear D. Germline V gene sequence: CDR1 MRHNA, CDR2 SNTAGT. Trimming shortened V by 6 bases and J by 4 bases, and 0 bases separated the two germline ends. The length of the CDR3 is 9 residues. CDR3 bases: TGTGCCAGCAGCTATGGCTACACCTTC. Its protein product is CASSYGYTF.

This clone has more than one count but fewer than ten. The gene calls are TRBV10-3 and TRBJ1-1; D is uncertain. This CDR3 is 15 amino acids long. V shed 10 bases and J shed 0 bases, with 18 bases lying between them. Germline-derived CDR1 and CDR2 are ENHRY and SYGVKD. The CDR3 sequence: CATFAGNTMNTEAFF. As DNA, the CDR3 is TGTGCCACTTTTGCAGGCAATACGATGAACACTGAAGCTTTCTTT.

This chain links TRBV7-2 with TRBJ1-3; no definite D call. Trimming shortened V by 8 bases and J by 0 bases, and 11 bases separated the two germline ends. The CDR3 contains 14 residues. Germline CDR1 is SGHTA and CDR2 is FQGNSA. The CDR3 DNA reads as TGTGCCAGCCGATTAGTTTACTCTGGAAACACCATATATTTT. Translated, it gives CASRLVYSGNTIYF.

In its sample, this clone was seen a few times. As the CDR3 is not closed by the conserved phenylalanine or tryptophan, this likely results from a read error. The chain joins TRBV20-1 to TRBJ1-5; D is unresolved. Germline V gene data show CDR1 as DFQATT and CDR2 as SNEGSKA (reference sequence). The CDR3 is 15 residues long. The germline V and J ends were trimmed by 0 bases and 4 bases, with 13 bases remaining between them. The CDR3 bases are TGCAGTGCTAGAGATCGCGGGCAGGCTAATCAGCCCCAGCATTCT. Amino acid sequence: CSARDRGQANQPQHS.